This T cell receptor (beta chain) appears in the sequencing data of a study of T-cell reconstitution after alpha-beta-depleted transplantation in children. Unique molecular identifiers were incorporated into the prepared TCRbeta library. MiXCR, applied by TCRdb to the PCR reads, yields one record per CDR3 protein. The sample lists 670,000 or so distinct CDR3 sequences, around 13% occurring once. Study-wide results and limits: T-cell numbers and diversity one year post-transplant derived largely from freshly generated T cells.

Germline CDR1 reads DFQATT; CDR2 reads SNEGSKA (reference sequence). The CDR3 spans 16 residues. V lost 3 bases to trimming and J lost 3 bases, with 21 bases between them. There are a few counts of this clonotype. The antigen is unknown. This chain joins TRBV20-1 and TRBJ2-7; D may be TRBD2 (6 bases). The sequencing used PBMCs, collected before TCRalphabeta/CD19-depleted stem cell transplant. This sequence was found in a girl aged 2-15 years with congenital amegakaryocytic thrombocytopenia, due to receive a stem cell transplant. CDR3 nucleotide sequence: TGCAGTGCTAGGTTGGCGGGAACGGGTGTGGGCTACGAGCAGTACTTC. It is translated as CSARLAGTGVGYEQYF.